The 2 T cell receptor beta chains below all came from one sample that was sequenced in a study of T cells after yellow fever vaccination. TCRdb passed the 5' RACE reads through MiXCR, listing each CDR3 protein once. The sample has 100,000 to 150,000 distinct CDR3 sequences, roughly 7.9% seen once; the top ten hold approximately 2.7%. Sequenced here: CD4+ T cells sorted from PBMCs, sampled about 41 days after the first yellow fever vaccination. All receptors come from a man aged 18 to 29 who received the YFV17D yellow fever vaccine.

This clonotype was recorded at least ten times. The V call is TRBV6-6, the J call TRBJ2-1; a possible D gene is TRBD2 (5 bases). The V gene's germline CDR1 is MNHNY and CDR2 SVGAGI (reference sequence). V shed 5 bases and J shed 9 bases, with 14 bases lying between them. The CDR3 is 13 residues long. The CDR3 DNA is TGTGCCAGCAGTCCCCGGGAAGTCGCTGAGCAGTTCTTC. Its translation is CASSPREVAEQFF.

This clonotype occurred a few times. One end of the junction fails to match germline, which may point to a read error. The rearrangement joins TRBV7-7 to TRBJ2-5, with unresolved D. Germline V gene data show CDR1 as SSHAT and CDR2 as FNYEAQ (reference sequence). The CDR3 has 14 amino acids. The DNA of the CDR3 is TGTGCTAGCAGCTTAGCTGGCATATTGGAGACCCAGTACTTC. Translation gives CASSLAGILETQYF.